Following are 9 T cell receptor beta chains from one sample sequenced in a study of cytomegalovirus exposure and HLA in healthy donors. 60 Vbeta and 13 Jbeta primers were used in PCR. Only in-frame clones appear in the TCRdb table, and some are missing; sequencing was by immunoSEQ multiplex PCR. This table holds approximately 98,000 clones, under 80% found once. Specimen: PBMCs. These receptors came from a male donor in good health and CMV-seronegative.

The CDR3 loop is CASSSGLAGIGGEQFF. The CDR3 region has the DNA TGCGCCAGCAGCTCAGGACTAGCGGGAATTGGGGGTGAGCAGTTCTTC. V gene TRBV5-1 combines with J gene TRBJ2-1; 12 bases are shared with TRBD2. Germline V lookup: CDR1 SGHRS, CDR2 YFSETQ. The CDR3 length is 16 residues. V lost 3 bases to trimming and J lost 9 bases; unmatched junction nucleotides: 10.

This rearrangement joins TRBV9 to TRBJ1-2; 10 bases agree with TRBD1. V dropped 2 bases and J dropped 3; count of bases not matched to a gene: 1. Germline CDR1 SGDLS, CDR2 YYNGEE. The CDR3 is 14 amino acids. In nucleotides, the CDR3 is TGTGCCAGCAGCGTCGGGACAGGGGACTATGGCTACACCTTC. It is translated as CASSVGTGDYGYTF.

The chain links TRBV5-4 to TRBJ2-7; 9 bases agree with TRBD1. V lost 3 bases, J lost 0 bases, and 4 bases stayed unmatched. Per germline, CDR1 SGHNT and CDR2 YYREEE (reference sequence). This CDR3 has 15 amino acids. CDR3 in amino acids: CASSSRDRDSYEQYF. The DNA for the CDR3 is TGTGCCAGCAGCTCCCGGGACAGGGACTCCTACGAGCAGTACTTC. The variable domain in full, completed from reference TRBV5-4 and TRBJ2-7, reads ETGVTQSPTHLIKTRGQQVTLRCSSQSGHNTVSWYQQALGQGPQFIFQYYREEENGRGNFPPRFSGLQFPNYSSELNVNALELDDSALYLCASSSRDRDSYEQYFGPGTRLTVT.

The CDR3 spells CASSLTGTRATQYF. CDR3 in DNA: TGTGCCAGCAGCCTGACCGGGACTAGAGCTACGCAGTATTTT. V and J are TRBV5-4 and TRBJ2-3; 8 bases align to TRBD2. V shed 4 bases, J shed 8 bases, and the junction held 9 bases outside the gene matches. CDR1 and CDR2 (germline): SGHNT, YYREEE (reference sequence). The CDR3 has 14 amino acids. Drawing the rest from reference TRBV5-4 and TRBJ2-3, the complete variable domain is ETGVTQSPTHLIKTRGQQVTLRCSSQSGHNTVSWYQQALGQGPQFIFQYYREEENGRGNFPPRFSGLQFPNYSSELNVNALELDDSALYLCASSLTGTRATQYFGPGTRLTVL.

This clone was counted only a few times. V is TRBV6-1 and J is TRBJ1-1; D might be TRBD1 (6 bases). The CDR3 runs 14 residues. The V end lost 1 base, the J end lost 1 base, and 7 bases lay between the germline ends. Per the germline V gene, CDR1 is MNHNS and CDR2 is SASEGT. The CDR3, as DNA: TGTGCCAGCAGTGAAGAGACAGGGAACACTGAAGCTTTCTTT. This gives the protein CASSEETGNTEAFF.

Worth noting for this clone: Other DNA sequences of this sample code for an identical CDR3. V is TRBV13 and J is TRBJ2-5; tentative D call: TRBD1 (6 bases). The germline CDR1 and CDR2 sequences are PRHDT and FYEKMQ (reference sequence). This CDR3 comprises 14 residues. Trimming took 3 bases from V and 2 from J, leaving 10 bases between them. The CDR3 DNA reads TGTGCCAGCAGCTTGGGCAGGGGACAAGAGACCCAGTACTTC. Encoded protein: CASSLGRGQETQYF. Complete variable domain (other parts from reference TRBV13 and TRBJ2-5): AAGVIQSPRHLIKEKRETATLKCYPIPRHDTVYWYQQGPGQDPQFLISFYEKMQSDKGSIPDRFSAQQFSDYHSELNMSSLELGDSALYFCASSLGRGQETQYFGPGTRLLVL.

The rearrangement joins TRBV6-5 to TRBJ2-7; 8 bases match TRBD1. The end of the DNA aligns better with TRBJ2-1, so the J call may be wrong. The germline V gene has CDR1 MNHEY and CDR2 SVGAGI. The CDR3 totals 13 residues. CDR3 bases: TGTGCCAGCAGTCGGACAGGGACGAATGAGCAGTTCTTC. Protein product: CASSRTGTNEQFF.

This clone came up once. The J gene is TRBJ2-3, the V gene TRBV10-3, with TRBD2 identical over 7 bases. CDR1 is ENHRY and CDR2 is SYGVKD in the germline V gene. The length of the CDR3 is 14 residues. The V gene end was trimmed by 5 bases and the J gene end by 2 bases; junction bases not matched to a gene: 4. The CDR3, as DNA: TGTGCCATCAGTACTAGCGACTCCACAGATACGCAGTATTTT. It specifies CAISTSDSTDTQYF.

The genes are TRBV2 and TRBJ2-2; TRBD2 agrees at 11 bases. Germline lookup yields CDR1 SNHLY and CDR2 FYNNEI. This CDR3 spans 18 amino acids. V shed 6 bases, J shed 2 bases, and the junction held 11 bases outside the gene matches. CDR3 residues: CASSETGTSGINTGELFF. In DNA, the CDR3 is TGTGCCAGCAGCGAGACCGGGACTAGCGGAATAAACACCGGGGAGCTGTTTTTT. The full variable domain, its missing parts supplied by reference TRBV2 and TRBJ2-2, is EPEVTQTPSHQVTQMGQEVILRCVPISNHLYFYWYRQILGQKVEFLVSFYNNEISEKSEIFDDQFSVERPDGSNFTLKIRSTKLEDSAMYFCASSETGTSGINTGELFFGEGSRLTVL.